The clone carrying this T cell receptor beta chain was recorded many times. The target antigen is unknown. This sample is part of a study of molecular identifiers for immune sequencing clone quantification. General study points: Clone sizes that are highly expanded could be underestimated when identical TCR molecules share a barcode. Effector cells kept over 98% of their molecules in clones above 20 RNA copies, while naive cells kept under 1% there.

Germline V gene data show CDR1 as LNHNV and CDR2 as YYDKDF (reference sequence). The CDR3 length is 15 residues. V lost 11 bases, J lost 3 bases, and 23 bases lay in between. Previously described methods and listed TCR primers were employed for the bulk TCR libraries. TCRdb reprocessed the PCR reads via MiXCR and lists one record per CDR3 protein. The sample records some 650,000 distinct CDR3 sequences, just under 20% being singletons. This sequence originates from a human donor in good health. Some libraries in this study had Jurkat cell RNA spiked in. The J gene is TRBJ2-7, the V gene TRBV15; D assignment may be TRBD1 or TRBD2 (5 bases each). Sequencing was performed on naive CD8+ T cells from blood, with Jurkat cell RNA spiked in. Subset here: FACS-sorted CD8+CD4-CCR7+CD45RA+ naive T cells. The CDR3 protein is CAGTPRQTTNYEQYF. In nucleotides, the CDR3 is TGTGCCGGGACGCCGCGGCAGACGACCAACTACGAGCAGTACTTC.